This TCR beta chain comes out of a study of identical twins. Findings and limits, study-wide: Diverse VJ usage suggested most zero-insertion clonotypes were not invariant T cells. There was an excess of low generation probability in the out-of-frame alpha sequences that twins shared. Cord blood beta clonotypes present at high abundance carried fewer insertions; no such pattern appeared in memory repertoires. Out-of-frame sharing of TCR alpha in monozygotic twins was underestimated by models.

Trimming shortened V by 2 bases and J by 2 bases, and 21 bases separated the two germline ends. Germline values: CDR1 MNHEY, CDR2 SVGAGI. The length of the CDR3 is 19 residues. This clonotype was picked up many times. Its antigen is not known. Via MiXCR, TCRdb re-called the 5' RACE reads, giving one row per CDR3 protein. This table has about 690,000 distinct CDR3 sequences, around 6% appearing once. This receptor was identified in a man younger than 35 in good health. The rearrangement joins TRBV6-5 to TRBJ2-2; possible D gene TRBD2, 6 bases. Sequenced material: naive T cells sorted from blood. The CDR3 bases are TGTGCCAGCAGTTACACTCTCCCGGAGGGCAGGGTCAACACCGGGGAGCTGTTTTTT. Its translation: CASSYTLPEGRVNTGELFF.